The clone carrying this T cell receptor beta chain has at least ten counts. Antigen specificity is unknown. As it was prepared, the TCRbeta library received unique molecular identifiers. MiXCR, run by TCRdb on the PCR reads, gives a single entry per CDR3 protein. The sample shows approximately 16,000 distinct CDR3 sequences, 5.1% of them seen only once. The CDR3 is 15 residues long. J lost 2 bases, V lost 3 bases, and 3 bases had no gene match. This sample is part of a study of T-cell reconstitution after alpha-beta-depleted transplantation in children. Study-level findings and limits: From newly produced T cells came most of the T-cell counts and diversity one year after transplant. Expanded clones from the graft, numbering several hundred, reportedly supplied alpha-beta T cells about two months after transplant.

The material sequenced was PBMCs, taken before TCRalphabeta/CD19-depleted stem cell transplant. The chain couples TRBV12-3 or TRBV12-4 to TRBJ2-2; 7 bases line up with TRBD1. This TCR was recovered from a boy between 10 and 17 years old with acute lymphoblastic leukemia, due to receive a stem cell transplant. The CDR3 DNA follows: TGTGCCAGCAGTTTCGGGGACAGAAACACCGGGGAGCTGTTTTTT. Protein product: CASSFGDRNTGELFF.